This T cell receptor beta chain was sequenced for a study of T cells expressing NK-cell markers. Findings and limits, study-wide: In a group of 5 to 7 donors, dominant NKG2C+ clonotypes represented 1.0-7.0% of CD8+ T cells.

Concerning this clonotype itself: Antigen: not known.

UMIs accompanied the 5'RACE template switching by which TCR beta cDNA was made. TCRdb reprocessed the 5' RACE reads, keeping one entry per CDR3 protein, no DNA. The table for this sample gives 500,000 to 700,000 distinct CDR3 sequences. Germline V CDR1 and CDR2: SQVTM, ANQGSEA. The CDR3 length is 14 residues. Sequencing input: blood T cells: a sorted CD56 or NKG2C T cell subset, CD4+ or CD8+ T cells, or bulk PBMC T cells (not recorded which). The sequence derives from a man aged 18 to 29 in good health. The chain is built from TRBV29-1 and TRBJ2-5; there is no DNA to check the TCRdb D call of TRBD1. CDR3 sequence reads: CSAHPKDRKETQYF.